The 14 T cell receptor beta chains below were found in one sample sequenced in a study of CD8 T cells in Susac syndrome. Random hexamers were used to reverse transcribe an amount of roughly 0.45 to 1 ug RNA. TCRdb re-called the immunoSEQ multiplex PCR reads with MiXCR, one entry per CDR3 protein. The sample lists fewer than 200,000 distinct CDR3 sequences; about 91% were seen once. Sequenced material: CD4+ T cells from PBMCs. These TCRs come from a human donor with Susac syndrome.

The V call is TRBV30, the J call TRBJ2-2; 7 nucleotides align to TRBD2. The CDR3 covers 16 residues. Germline V lookup: CDR1 GTSNPN, CDR2 SVGIG (reference sequence). V gave up 0 bases and J gave up 3 bases; unmatched junction bases: 7. CDR3 residues: CAWSVRGGFDTGELFF. The DNA for the CDR3 is TGTGCCTGGAGTGTACGCGGGGGTTTTGACACCGGGGAGCTGTTTTTT.

The rearrangement joins TRBV5-1 to TRBJ2-2, with a tentative D call TRBD1 (6 bases). CDR1 and CDR2 (germline): SGHRS, YFSETQ. The CDR3 contains 16 residues. The V end was cut by 4 bases, the J end by 3 bases, with 16 bases between. The DNA for the CDR3 is TGCGCCAGCAGCAACCCGACAGGAATGGACACCGGGGAGCTGTTTTTT. Its translation: CASSNPTGMDTGELFF.

This rearrangement joins TRBV5-1 to TRBJ2-2; D is perhaps TRBD1 or TRBD2 (5 bases each). This CDR3 region has 15 residues. Looked up from germline, CDR1 is SGHRS and CDR2 is YFSETQ. The germline V and J ends were trimmed by 5 bases and 4 bases, with 15 bases remaining between them. The CDR3 DNA reads TGCGCCAGCAGATTTGCAGGGACGGGCACCGGGGAGCTGTTTTTT. Encoded protein: CASRFAGTGTGELFF.

The chain is built from TRBV7-9 and TRBJ2-7; the match to TRBD2 covers 9 bases. Germline trimming cut 11 bases from V and 3 bases from J; bases unmatched to any gene: 14. The CDR3 is made up of 15 amino acids. The germline V gene has CDR1 SEHNR and CDR2 FQNEAQ (reference sequence). CDR3 nucleotide sequence: TGTGCCTACAGCAAGATAGCGGGGGCGGACTACGAGCAGTACTTC. Its protein is CAYSKIAGADYEQYF.

This chain joins TRBV5-1 and TRBJ2-3; TRBD2 is a possible D gene (6 bases). Per the germline V gene, CDR1 is SGHRS and CDR2 is YFSETQ. The CDR3 spans 15 residues. V lost 1 base, J lost 1 base, and 10 bases lay in between. The CDR3 coding sequence is TGCGCCAGCAGCTTGCTTTCTAGCGGCACAGATACGCAGTATTTT. As protein: CASSLLSSGTDTQYF.

This CDR3 is CASRYRVFSGELFF. The CDR3 coding sequence is TGCGCCAGCAGGTACAGGGTGTTCTCCGGGGAGCTGTTTTTT. The chain combines TRBV5-1 with TRBJ2-2; D perhaps matches TRBD1 (6 bases). CDR1 SGHRS and CDR2 YFSETQ come from the germline V gene. Between the trimmed V and J ends, which lost 5 bases and 6 bases, there was a span of 14 bases. The CDR3 has 14 amino acids.

The chain carries TRBV18 and TRBJ2-3; a possible D gene is TRBD1 (6 bases). Looked up from germline, CDR1 is KGHSH and CDR2 is LQKENI. The CDR3 covers 15 residues. V was pared by 3 bases and J by 1 base, with 11 bases between. CDR3 sequence: CASSPADSRTDTQYF. CDR3 DNA sequence: TGTGCCAGCTCACCGGCGGACAGCCGCACAGATACGCAGTATTTT.

This rearrangement joins TRBV3-1 to TRBJ1-6; D remains ambiguous. The CDR3 is 15 amino acids. Trimming took 2 bases from V and 9 from J, leaving 14 bases between them. Germline V CDR1 and CDR2: LGHDT, YNNKEL (reference sequence). The CDR3 bases are TGTGCCAGCAGCCAATTGGTAGGAATGGGTTCACCCCTCCACTTT. It specifies CASSQLVGMGSPLHF.

The chain combines TRBV3-1 with TRBJ2-7; 7 positions match TRBD2. CDR1 is LGHDT and CDR2 is YNNKEL in the germline V gene (reference sequence). The CDR3 covers 16 residues. J lost 4 bases, V lost 4 bases, and 13 bases had no gene match. In DNA, the CDR3 is TGTGCCAGCAGCCCTGAGTTGCGGGGGAAGAAATACGAGCAGTACTTC. Translation gives CASSPELRGKKYEQYF.

V usage is TRBV19 and J usage is TRBJ1-2; D perhaps matches TRBD1 (5 bases). Per the germline V gene, CDR1 is LNHDA and CDR2 is SQIVND (reference sequence). CDR3 size: 12 residues. Trimming left V 8 bases short and J 7 bases short, with 14 bases between. The CDR3: CASCQGFGGYTF. CDR3 in DNA: TGTGCCAGTTGTCAGGGTTTTGGTGGCTACACCTTC.

The chain has TRBV14 and TRBJ2-1; the D is unclear. Trimming removed 0 bases at V and 10 bases at J, with 13 bases between. The CDR3 runs to 14 residues. Germline V gives CDR1 SGHDN, CDR2 FVKESK. DNA of the CDR3: TGTGCCAGCAGCCAAGATGGCAGCCTGCGGGAGCAGTTCTTC. Amino acids: CASSQDGSLREQFF.

The J gene is TRBJ2-5, the V gene TRBV9; TRBD1 aligns across 11 bases. CDR3 length: 15 residues. The V gene's germline CDR1 is SGDLS and CDR2 YYNGEE. Germline trimming cut 4 bases from V and 5 bases from J; bases unmatched to any gene: 7. The CDR3 region has the DNA TGTGCCAGCAGCCTCGTGGGACAGGGGGTCGAGACCCAGTACTTC. This codes for CASSLVGQGVETQYF.

The chain combines TRBV6-1 with TRBJ2-4, with 9 bases fitting TRBD2. V was clipped by 6 bases and J by 8 bases; unmatched bases: 11. The CDR3 is 15 residues long. CDR1 is MNHNS and CDR2 is SASEGT in the germline V gene. The CDR3 here is CASRPSAGGADIQYF. CDR3 nucleotide sequence: TGTGCCAGCAGACCTTCAGCGGGGGGTGCGGACATTCAGTACTTC.

This rearrangement joins TRBV6-1 to TRBJ1-3; D gene uncertain. The CDR3 runs 13 residues. Per germline, CDR1 MNHNS and CDR2 SASEGT. The germline V and J ends were trimmed by 5 bases and 1 base, with 6 bases remaining between them. CDR3 DNA sequence: TGTGCCAGCAGTCTGCTGTCTGGAAACACCATATATTTT. Translation: CASSLLSGNTIYF.